This TCR beta chain was profiled in a study of control samples from healthy donors and cancer patients. Germline V gives CDR1 SGHTS, CDR2 YDEGEE. The CDR3 consists of 18 residues. V was clipped by 4 bases and J by 7 bases; unmatched bases: 10. Assay: immunoSEQ multiplex PCR; the TCRdb copy retains only in-frame clones and omits some. The repertoire holds about 220,000 clones, with around 94% as singletons. The sample comprised blood. The V gene is TRBV5-8, the J gene TRBJ2-2; 16 bases map to TRBD2. The receptor was isolated from a man aged 50 to 59 in good health. The CDR3: CASSPGTSGGAVVGELFF. Written as DNA, the CDR3 is TGTGCCAGCAGCCCCGGGACTAGCGGGGGGGCCGTGGTCGGGGAGCTGTTTTTT. Based on the CDR3 plus reference TRBV5-8 and TRBJ2-2, the full variable domain is EAGVTQSPTHLIKTRGQQATLRCSPISGHTSVYWYQQALGLGLQFLLWYDEGEERNRGNFPPRFSGRQFPNYSSELNVNALELEDSALYLCASSPGTSGGAVVGELFFGEGSRLTVL.